This passage covers 26 T cell receptor beta chains from one sample sequenced in a study of CD8 T cells in Susac syndrome. Random hexamers served to reverse transcribe roughly 0.45 to 1 ug RNA. TCRdb reprocessed the immunoSEQ multiplex PCR reads via MiXCR and lists one record per CDR3 protein. The sample records 85,000 to 120,000 distinct CDR3 sequences, approximately 94% being singletons. Sequencing was performed on CD8+ T cells from PBMCs. These receptors came from a human donor with Susac syndrome.

Only a few counts were recorded for this clonotype. V usage is TRBV20-1 and J usage is TRBJ2-1; the match to TRBD2 covers 10 bases. Trimming took 3 bases from V and 6 from J; bases not matched to a gene: 8. Germline V gene lookup returns CDR1 DFQATT and CDR2 SNEGSKA (reference sequence). There are 15 residues in the CDR3. Written as DNA, the CDR3 is TGCAGTGCTAGTGCTGTTCCTAGCGGGGGCAATGAGCAGTTCTTC. It is translated as CSASAVPSGGNEQFF.

This chain uses TRBV7-6 with TRBJ2-1; no clear D gene. The CDR3 has 14 amino acids. V lost 5 bases and J 3 bases, leaving 11 bases between the germline ends. From germline, CDR1 is SGHVS and CDR2 FNYEAQ. In DNA form, the CDR3 reads TGTGCCAGCAGCCTTAAAAGTTTCTACAATGAGCAGTTCTTC. This sequence encodes CASSLKSFYNEQFF.

V gene TRBV9 combines with J gene TRBJ1-2; D is undetermined. The CDR3 runs to 14 residues. V was pared by 0 bases and J by 6 bases, with 12 bases between. Germline assignment: CDR1 SGDLS and CDR2 YYNGEE. The CDR3 loop reads CASSVGSILDGYTF. As DNA, the CDR3 is TGTGCCAGCAGCGTAGGAAGCATTCTCGATGGCTACACCTTC.

The chain recombines TRBV20-1 with TRBJ2-1; a possible D gene is TRBD1 (6 bases). This CDR3 has 15 residues. V shed 5 bases and J shed 8 bases, with 22 bases lying between them. The germline gives CDR1 DFQATT, CDR2 SNEGSKA (reference sequence). The CDR3 here is CSAWTGWGQQDEQFF. The CDR3, as DNA: TGCAGTGCTTGGACTGGGTGGGGGCAACAGGATGAGCAGTTCTTC.

The V call is TRBV7-9, the J call TRBJ1-6; D call uncertain. The V gene lost 6 bases and the J gene lost 7 bases, with 7 bases spanning the gap. The CDR3 spans 12 residues. The germline V gene encodes CDR1 SEHNR and CDR2 FQNEAQ (reference sequence). The CDR3, as DNA: TGTGCCAGCAGGACGGTAAATTCACCCCTCCACTTT. Amino acids: CASRTVNSPLHF.

The chain combines TRBV19 with TRBJ1-1, with D uncertain. Trimming stripped 4 bases from V and 0 bases from J, with 6 bases between. This CDR3 contains 13 residues. CDR1 is LNHDA and CDR2 is SQIVND in the germline V gene (reference sequence). The CDR3 nucleotides are TGTGCCAGTAGTACGTCCATGAACACTGAAGCTTTCTTT. Protein: CASSTSMNTEAFF.

The chain carries TRBV29-1 and TRBJ1-1, with D unresolved. The CDR3 consists of 17 residues. Trimming stripped 0 bases from V and 4 bases from J, with 21 bases between. Germline lookup yields CDR1 SQVTM and CDR2 ANQGSEA. The CDR3 loop reads CSVEDPETPPVGTEAFF. CDR3 DNA sequence: TGCAGCGTTGAAGATCCCGAGACACCCCCCGTAGGCACTGAAGCTTTCTTT.

The CDR3 DNA reads as TGCAGTGCTAGGGGGTCCTACAATGAGCAGTTCTTC. Translating gives CSARGSYNEQFF. V usage is TRBV20-1 and J usage is TRBJ2-1; D remains ambiguous. CDR1 is DFQATT and CDR2 is SNEGSKA in the germline V gene (reference sequence). The V gene lost 3 bases and the J gene lost 1 base, with 4 bases spanning the gap. CDR3 length equals 12 residues.

The rearrangement links TRBV13 to TRBJ2-7; D may be TRBD1 (6 bases). V lost 1 base, J lost 5 bases, and 18 bases lay in between. The CDR3 is made up of 16 amino acids. Germline V lookup: CDR1 PRHDT, CDR2 FYEKMQ (reference sequence). In nucleotides, the CDR3 is TGTGCCAGCAGCTTAGCCTCCCCAGGGGTTCCCCACGAGCAGTACTTC. Its translation: CASSLASPGVPHEQYF.

V usage is TRBV20-1 and J usage is TRBJ2-2; D might be TRBD2 (6 bases). The CDR3 contains 14 residues. Trimming pared 3 bases from V and 3 bases from J, leaving 11 bases between. Germline CDR1 and CDR2: DFQATT and SNEGSKA (reference sequence). The CDR3 loop reads CSASSREDTGELFF. For the CDR3, the DNA is TGCAGTGCTAGTTCCAGGGAGGACACCGGGGAGCTGTTTTTT.

This clonotype appeared a single time. The rearrangement uses TRBV4-3 and TRBJ2-7; D call uncertain. Germline CDR1 is LGHNA and CDR2 is YSLEER. The CDR3 loop spans 14 amino acids. V was clipped by 1 base and J by 3 bases, with 10 bases between them. CDR3 protein: CASSQVDANYEQYF. DNA of the CDR3: TGCGCCAGCAGCCAAGTTGATGCAAACTACGAGCAGTACTTC.

This clonotype appeared a single time. The chain couples TRBV19 to TRBJ1-1, with D perhaps matching TRBD1 (6 bases). The CDR3 is made up of 14 amino acids. Between the trimmed V and J ends, which lost 4 bases and 4 bases, there was a span of 13 bases. Germline loops: CDR1 LNHDA, CDR2 SQIVND (reference sequence). CDR3 loop: CASSTAGVSTEAFF. DNA for the CDR3: TGTGCCAGTAGTACCGCAGGGGTAAGCACTGAAGCTTTCTTT.

The chain has TRBV24-1 and TRBJ2-1; D ambiguous. Trimming stripped 3 bases from V and 5 bases from J, with 13 bases between. Germline-derived CDR1 and CDR2 are KGHDR and SFDVKD. CDR3 length equals 15 residues. The CDR3 bases are TGTGCCACCAGTGATCCCTTTCGACGGCACAATGAGCAGTTCTTC. It translates to CATSDPFRRHNEQFF.

This clonotype was recorded once. The genes are TRBV5-4 and TRBJ2-5, with TRBD2 identical over 11 bases. Per germline, CDR1 SGHNT and CDR2 YYREEE (reference sequence). V lost 5 bases, J lost 7 bases, and 19 bases stayed unmatched. The CDR3 loop spans 18 amino acids. DNA for the CDR3: TGTGCCAGCAGATCTATGGGTACTAGCGGGGGCCTTCATGTGACCCAGTACTTC. Translation gives CASRSMGTSGGLHVTQYF.

The V call is TRBV3-1, the J call TRBJ2-5; 8 bases align to TRBD2. The V gene's germline CDR1 is LGHDT and CDR2 YNNKEL (reference sequence). V shed 0 bases, J shed 8 bases, and the junction held 5 bases outside the gene matches. This CDR3 has 14 amino acids. The DNA of the CDR3 is TGTGCCAGCAGCCAAGAGAATAGCGGGGAAACCCAGTACTTC. Translated, it gives CASSQENSGETQYF.

The rearrangement links TRBV7-2 to TRBJ1-1; D remains unclear. The CDR3 length is 13 residues. The germline V gene encodes CDR1 SGHTA and CDR2 FQGNSA. V lost 6 bases, J lost 6 bases, and 14 bases lay in between. The CDR3 is CASRPRTGPEAFF. The DNA for the CDR3 is TGTGCCAGCAGACCAAGGACGGGCCCTGAAGCTTTCTTT. Full variable domain (rest looked up from reference TRBV7-2 and TRBJ1-1): GAGVSQSPSNKVTEKGKDVELRCDPISGHTALYWYRQSLGQGLEFLIYFQGNSAPDKSGLPSDRFSAERTGGSVSTLTIQRTQQEDSAVYLCASRPRTGPEAFFGQGTRLTVV.

The rearrangement joins TRBV12-5 to TRBJ1-2; 9 bases match TRBD1. V gave up 3 bases and J gave up 4 bases; unmatched junction bases: 6. The germline CDR1 and CDR2 sequences are LGHNT and FRNRAP. This CDR3 has 15 amino acids. CDR3 sequence: CASGFGQGIGYGYTF. CDR3 DNA sequence: TGTGCTAGTGGTTTCGGACAGGGGATTGGCTATGGCTACACCTTC.

V is TRBV15 and J is TRBJ2-7, with TRBD2 matching 7 bases. CDR3 length equals 16 residues. With V trimmed by 3 bases and J by 2 bases, 10 bases remained unmatched. Germline lookup yields CDR1 LNHNV and CDR2 YYDKDF (reference sequence). CDR3 sequence (DNA): TGTGCCACCAGCAGCTCACTAGCGACCCTCACCTACGAGCAGTACTTC. Protein product: CATSSSLATLTYEQYF.

The V gene is TRBV15, the J gene TRBJ1-6, with D uncertain. The length of the CDR3 is 13 residues. Trimming left V 1 base short and J 10 bases short, with 8 bases between. The germline V gene encodes CDR1 LNHNV and CDR2 YYDKDF (reference sequence). The CDR3 DNA follows: TGTGCCACCAGCAGAGTTTACGGCTCACCCCTCCACTTT. This gives the protein CATSRVYGSPLHF. Full variable domain (remainder filled in from reference TRBV15 and TRBJ1-6): DAMVIQNPRYQVTQFGKPVTLSCSQTLNHNVMYWYQQKSSQAPKLLFHYYDKDFNNEADTPDNFQSRRPNTSFCFLDIRSPGLGDTAMYLCATSRVYGSPLHFGNGTRLTVT.

The chain links TRBV9 to TRBJ2-3; no firm D call. This CDR3 has 14 residues. Germline V gene sequence: CDR1 SGDLS, CDR2 YYNGEE. V lost 0 bases and J lost 10, with 15 bases in between. CDR3 nucleotide sequence: TGTGCCAGCAGCGTAGCCGGCGCCCCGGACGCGCAGTATTTT. This codes for CASSVAGAPDAQYF.

This clonotype was found once. The gene calls are TRBV6-2 or TRBV6-3 and TRBJ2-1; D may be TRBD2 (7 bases). Germline V gives CDR1 MNHEY, CDR2 SVGEGT. The CDR3 covers 15 residues. With 7 bases removed from V and 4 bases from J, the gap between germline ends came to 17 bases. This CDR3 is CASTSHRGGYNEQFF. Written as DNA, the CDR3 is TGTGCCAGCACCTCCCATAGGGGGGGATACAATGAGCAGTTCTTC.

The V and J genes are TRBV13 and TRBJ2-1; D is unclear. The CDR3 length is 15 residues. Trimming removed 4 bases at V and 3 bases at J, with 13 bases between. CDR1 is PRHDT, CDR2 FYEKMQ, per germline (reference sequence). Written as DNA, the CDR3 is TGTGCCAGCAGCTCCGGGCTGACGAGCTACAATGAGCAGTTCTTC. Its protein product is CASSSGLTSYNEQFF. The variable domain in full, with the rest retrieved from reference TRBV13 and TRBJ2-1, is AAGVIQSPRHLIKEKRETATLKCYPIPRHDTVYWYQQGPGQDPQFLISFYEKMQSDKGSIPDRFSAQQFSDYHSELNMSSLELGDSALYFCASSSGLTSYNEQFFGPGTRLTVL.

This rearrangement joins TRBV12-5 to TRBJ1-2; 7 bases match TRBD1. The CDR3 spans 13 residues. Germline-derived CDR1 and CDR2 are LGHNT and FRNRAP. V lost 5 bases to trimming and J lost 5 bases; unmatched junction nucleotides: 5. CDR3 amino acids: CASGTRGVYGYTF. The CDR3 DNA reads TGTGCTAGTGGTACCAGGGGGGTTTATGGCTACACCTTC. Complete variable domain (other parts from reference TRBV12-5 and TRBJ1-2): DARVTQTPRHKVTEMGQEVTMRCQPILGHNTVFWYRQTMMQGLELLAYFRNRAPLDDSGMPKDRFSAEMPDATLATLKIQPSEPRDSAVYFCASGTRGVYGYTFGSGTRLTVV.

V usage is TRBV23-1 and J usage is TRBJ1-1; the D gene is possibly TRBD1 (5 bases). Being an ORF, TRBV23-1 has a function that is uncertain. This CDR3 is 18 amino acids long. V was trimmed by 2 bases and J by 1 base, leaving 20 bases between them. This chain's CDR3 is CASSQPISRQGPNTEAFF. The DNA of the CDR3 is TGCGCCAGCAGTCAACCAATTAGCCGCCAGGGCCCGAACACTGAAGCTTTCTTT.

The chain is built from TRBV20-1 and TRBJ1-6, with 7 bases lining up with TRBD1. J gave up 5 bases and V 1 base, and 5 bases lay outside the gene matches. This CDR3 comprises 15 residues. The germline gives CDR1 DFQATT, CDR2 SNEGSKA (reference sequence). The DNA of the CDR3 is TGCAGTGCTAGAGCGACAGGGTGGGATAATTCACCCCTCCACTTT. It translates to CSARATGWDNSPLHF.

The count of this clonotype is one. The chain uses TRBV29-1 and TRBJ2-3; TRBD2 might be the D (7 bases). CDR1 and CDR2 (germline): SQVTM, ANQGSEA. Trimming removed 1 base at V and 3 bases at J, with 23 bases between. This CDR3 contains 18 residues. CDR3 sequence: CSVEGVGGLNLGTDTQYF. As DNA, the CDR3 is TGCAGCGTTGAAGGGGTGGGGGGGCTCAATTTGGGTACAGATACGCAGTATTTT.